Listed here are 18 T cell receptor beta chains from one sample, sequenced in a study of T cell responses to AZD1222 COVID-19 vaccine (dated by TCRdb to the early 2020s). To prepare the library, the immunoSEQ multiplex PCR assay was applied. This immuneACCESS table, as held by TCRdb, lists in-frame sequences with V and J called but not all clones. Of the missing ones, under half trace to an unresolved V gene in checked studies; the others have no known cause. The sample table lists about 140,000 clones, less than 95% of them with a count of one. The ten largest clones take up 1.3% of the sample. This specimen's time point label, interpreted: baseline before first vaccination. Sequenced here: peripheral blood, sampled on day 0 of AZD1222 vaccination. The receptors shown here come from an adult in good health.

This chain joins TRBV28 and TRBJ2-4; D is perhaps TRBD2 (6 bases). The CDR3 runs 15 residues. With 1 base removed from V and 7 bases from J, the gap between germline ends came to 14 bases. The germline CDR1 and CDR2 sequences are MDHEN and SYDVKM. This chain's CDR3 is CASSLSVPGGNIQYF. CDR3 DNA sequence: TGTGCCAGCAGTTTATCGGTCCCCGGAGGGAACATTCAGTACTTC.

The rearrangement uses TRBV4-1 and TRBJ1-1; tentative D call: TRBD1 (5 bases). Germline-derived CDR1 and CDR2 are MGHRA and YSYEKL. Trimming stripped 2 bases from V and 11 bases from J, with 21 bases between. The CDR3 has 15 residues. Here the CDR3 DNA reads TGCGCCAGCAGCCAACAAAACCGGGACTCCGGTGGGGCTTTCTTT. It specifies CASSQQNRDSGGAFF.

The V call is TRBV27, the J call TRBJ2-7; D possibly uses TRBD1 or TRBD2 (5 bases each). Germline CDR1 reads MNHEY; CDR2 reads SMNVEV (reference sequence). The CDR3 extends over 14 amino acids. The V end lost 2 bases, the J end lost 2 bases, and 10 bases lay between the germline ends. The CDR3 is CASSLGGNPYEQYF. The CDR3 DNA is TGTGCCAGCAGTTTAGGGGGAAACCCCTACGAGCAGTACTTC.

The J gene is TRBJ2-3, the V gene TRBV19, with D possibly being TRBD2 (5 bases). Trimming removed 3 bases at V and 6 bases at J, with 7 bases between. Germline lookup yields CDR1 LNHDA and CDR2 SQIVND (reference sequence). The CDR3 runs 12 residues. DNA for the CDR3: TGTGCCAGTAGTATCGGGGTCGATACGCAGTATTTT. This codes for CASSIGVDTQYF.

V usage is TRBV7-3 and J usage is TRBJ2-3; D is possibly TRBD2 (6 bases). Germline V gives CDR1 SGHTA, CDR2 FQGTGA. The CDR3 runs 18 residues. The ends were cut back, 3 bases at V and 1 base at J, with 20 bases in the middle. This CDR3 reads CASSFKPWEERRTDTQYF. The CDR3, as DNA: TGTGCCAGCAGCTTCAAACCCTGGGAGGAGCGACGCACAGATACGCAGTATTTT.

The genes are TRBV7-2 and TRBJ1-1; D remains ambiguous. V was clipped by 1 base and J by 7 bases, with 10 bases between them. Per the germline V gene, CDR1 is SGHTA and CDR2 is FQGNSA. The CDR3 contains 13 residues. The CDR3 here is CASSLGADFEAFF. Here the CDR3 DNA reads TGTGCCAGCAGCTTAGGGGCCGACTTTGAAGCTTTCTTT.

The CDR3 loop reads CASSSGTSGWMYNEQFF. The DNA for the CDR3 is TGTGCCAGCAGCTCCGGGACTAGCGGGTGGATGTACAATGAGCAGTTCTTC. V is TRBV5-8 and J is TRBJ2-1; 12 positions agree with TRBD2. The CDR3 has 17 amino acids. Looked up from germline, CDR1 is SGHTS and CDR2 is YDEGEE. The trim removed 3 bases at V and 4 bases at J, leaving 8 bases unmatched.

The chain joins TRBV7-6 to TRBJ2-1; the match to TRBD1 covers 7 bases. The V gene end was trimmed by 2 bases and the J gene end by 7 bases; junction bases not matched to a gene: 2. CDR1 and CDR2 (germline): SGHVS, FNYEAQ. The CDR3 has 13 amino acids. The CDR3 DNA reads TGTGCCAGCAGCTTAACAGGGGAAAATGAGCAGTTCTTC. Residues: CASSLTGENEQFF.

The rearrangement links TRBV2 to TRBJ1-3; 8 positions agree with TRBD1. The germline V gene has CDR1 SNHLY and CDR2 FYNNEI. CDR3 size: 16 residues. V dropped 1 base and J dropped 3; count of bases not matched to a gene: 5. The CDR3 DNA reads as TGTGCCAGCAGTGAAGATCAGGGGGCGCGTGGAAACACCATATATTTT. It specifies CASSEDQGARGNTIYF.

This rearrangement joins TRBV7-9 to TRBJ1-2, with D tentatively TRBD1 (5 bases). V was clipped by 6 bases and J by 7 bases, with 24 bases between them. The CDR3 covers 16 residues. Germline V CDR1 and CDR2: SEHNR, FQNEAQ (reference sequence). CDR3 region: CASSSGGALTSVGYTF. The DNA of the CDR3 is TGTGCCAGCAGTTCCGGCGGGGCGCTTACCTCAGTTGGCTACACCTTC.

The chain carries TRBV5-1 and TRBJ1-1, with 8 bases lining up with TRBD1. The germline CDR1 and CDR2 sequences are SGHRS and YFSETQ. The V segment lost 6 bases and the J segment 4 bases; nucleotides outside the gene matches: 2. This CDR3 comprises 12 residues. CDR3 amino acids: CASMGQATEAFF. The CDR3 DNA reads TGCGCCAGCATGGGACAGGCCACTGAAGCTTTCTTT.

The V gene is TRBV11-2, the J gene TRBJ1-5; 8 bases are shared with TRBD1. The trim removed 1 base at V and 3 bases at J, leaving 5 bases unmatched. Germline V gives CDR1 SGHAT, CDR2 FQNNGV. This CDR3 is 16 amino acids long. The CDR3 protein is CASSLGTGSFNQPQHF. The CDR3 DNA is TGTGCCAGCAGCTTAGGGACAGGGAGCTTCAATCAGCCCCAGCATTTT.

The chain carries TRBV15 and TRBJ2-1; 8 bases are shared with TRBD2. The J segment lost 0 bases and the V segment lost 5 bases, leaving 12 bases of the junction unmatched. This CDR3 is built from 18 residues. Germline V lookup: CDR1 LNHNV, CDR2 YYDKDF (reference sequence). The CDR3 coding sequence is TGTGCCACCAGCCGTGGACTAGCCAAGAGAAGCTCCTACAATGAGCAGTTCTTC. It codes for CATSRGLAKRSSYNEQFF.

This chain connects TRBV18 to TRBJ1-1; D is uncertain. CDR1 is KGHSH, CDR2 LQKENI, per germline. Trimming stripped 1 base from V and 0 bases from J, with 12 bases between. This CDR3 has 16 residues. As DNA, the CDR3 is TGTGCCAGCTCACCACGGGTCCCAGGAGTGAACACTGAAGCTTTCTTT. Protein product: CASSPRVPGVNTEAFF.

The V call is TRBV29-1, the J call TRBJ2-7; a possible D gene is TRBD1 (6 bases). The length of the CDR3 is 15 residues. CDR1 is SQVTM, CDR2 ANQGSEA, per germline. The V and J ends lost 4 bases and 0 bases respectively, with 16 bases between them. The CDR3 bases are TGCAGCGTTGTACTTCAGGGGTATTACTCCTACGAGCAGTACTTC. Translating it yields CSVVLQGYYSYEQYF.

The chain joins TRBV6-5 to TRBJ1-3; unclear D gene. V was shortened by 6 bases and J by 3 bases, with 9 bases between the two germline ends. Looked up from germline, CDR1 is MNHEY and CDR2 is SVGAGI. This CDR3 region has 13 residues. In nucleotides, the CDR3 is TGTGCCAGCAGAACTAATAATGGAAACACCATATATTTT. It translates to CASRTNNGNTIYF.

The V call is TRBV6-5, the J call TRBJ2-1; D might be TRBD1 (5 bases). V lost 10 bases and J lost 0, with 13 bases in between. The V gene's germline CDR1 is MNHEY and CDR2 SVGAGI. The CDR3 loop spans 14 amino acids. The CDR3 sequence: CATEGASSYNEQFF. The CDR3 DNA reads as TGTGCCACCGAAGGGGCCAGCTCCTACAATGAGCAGTTCTTC.

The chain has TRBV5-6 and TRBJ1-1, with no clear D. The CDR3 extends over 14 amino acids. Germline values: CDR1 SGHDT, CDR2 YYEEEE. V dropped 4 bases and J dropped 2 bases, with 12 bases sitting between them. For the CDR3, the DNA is TGTGCCAGCAGCACCGCCCGGGCAAACACTGAAGCTTTCTTT. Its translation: CASSTARANTEAFF.